This entry is about one T cell receptor (beta chain). Trimming removed 4 bases at V and 9 bases at J, with 19 bases between. Germline V gene lookup returns CDR1 MNHEY and CDR2 SMNVEV (reference sequence). This CDR3 has 15 amino acids. These data come from a study of blood T cell repertoires in COVID-19. Study information: Researchers got acute and convalescent COVID-19 samples from the United States, Italy and Spain. T cells, B-cell-depleted T cells, or PBMCs provided the cDNA or gDNA that served as material.

How the authors handled the data: Nucleated cell counts were estimated from reference gene primer amplification. This table comes from immunoSEQ multiplex PCR, and its TCRdb copy is limited to in-frame clones, with some not included. Clonal size and the V and J genes are those of that table, whereas D and trimming came from the DNA. This table holds fewer than 650,000 clones, roughly nine tenths found once. Seattle's cohort entered during active infection and was followed longitudinally. The source material was peripheral blood. This clonotype originated in a woman aged 45-59 years with COVID-19, enrolled during active disease. This chain connects TRBV27 to TRBJ2-1; weak D call: TRBD2 (6 bases). CDR3 region: CASSSRGEARGEQFF. For the CDR3, the DNA is TGTGCCAGCAGTTCCCGCGGGGAAGCACGGGGTGAGCAGTTCTTC.